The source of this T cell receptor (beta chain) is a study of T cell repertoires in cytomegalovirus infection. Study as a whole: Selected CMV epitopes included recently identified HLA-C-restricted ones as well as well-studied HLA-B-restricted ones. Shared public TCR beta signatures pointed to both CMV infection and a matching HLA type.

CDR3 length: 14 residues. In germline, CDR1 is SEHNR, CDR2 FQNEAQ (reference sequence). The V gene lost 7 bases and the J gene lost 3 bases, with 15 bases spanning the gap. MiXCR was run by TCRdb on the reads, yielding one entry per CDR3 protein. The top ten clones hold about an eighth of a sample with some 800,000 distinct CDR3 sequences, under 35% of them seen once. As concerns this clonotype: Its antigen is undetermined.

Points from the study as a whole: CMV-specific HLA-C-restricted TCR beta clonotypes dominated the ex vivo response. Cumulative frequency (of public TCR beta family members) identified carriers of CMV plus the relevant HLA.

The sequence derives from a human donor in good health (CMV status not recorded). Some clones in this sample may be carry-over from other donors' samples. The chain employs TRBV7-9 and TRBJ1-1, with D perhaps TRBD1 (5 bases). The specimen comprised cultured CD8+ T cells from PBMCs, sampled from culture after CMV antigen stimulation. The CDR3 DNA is TGTGCCAGCACCTCGACAGACTCAGACACTGAAGCTTTCTTT. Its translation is CASTSTDSDTEAFF.